This is a list of T cell receptor beta chains from one sample in a study of cytomegalovirus exposure and HLA in healthy donors. Sequenced by immunoSEQ multiplex PCR; TCRdb stores in-frame clones only, minus some. This repertoire shows 150,000 to 200,000 clones, 60% to 80% found once; its top ten account for about 1.4%. Specimen: PBMCs. These receptors were obtained from a woman in her thirties in good health and CMV-seronegative. Each CDR3 is given with its conserved first and last residue. D genes are given only for firm matches. Rows give clone size only sometimes, using once, few, many, or a class for an expanded clone.

d_call: NA; clone_size: NA; v_call: TRBV15; j_call: TRBJ2-7; cdr3_nt: TGTGCCACCAGCAGAGATCAAGAGGAGCAGTACTTC; cdr3_aa: CATSRDQEEQYF
d_call: NA; clone_size: few; v_call: TRBV28; j_call: TRBJ1-1; cdr3_nt: TGTGCCAGCACGGGGAACACTGAAGCTTTCTTT; cdr3_aa: CASTGNTEAFF
d_call: TRBD1; clone_size: NA; v_call: TRBV4-2; j_call: TRBJ1-2; cdr3_nt: TGTGCCAGCAGCCAAGGACAGACAGGGATCTATGGCTACACCTTC; cdr3_aa: CASSQGQTGIYGYTF
d_call: TRBD1; clone_size: NA; v_call: TRBV2; j_call: TRBJ2-7; cdr3_nt: TGTGCCAGCAGTGCCCACCGGGACAGGGGATCCTACGAGCAGTACTTC; cdr3_aa: CASSAHRDRGSYEQYF
d_call: TRBD2; clone_size: few; v_call: TRBV11-2; j_call: TRBJ2-1; cdr3_nt: TGTGCCAGCAGCTTAGATCTCAGCGGGGGACTTTACAATGAGCAGTTCTTC; cdr3_aa: CASSLDLSGGLYNEQFF
d_call: NA; clone_size: NA; v_call: TRBV7-9; j_call: TRBJ1-1; cdr3_nt: TGTGCCAGCAGCTTAGACTCGATTGTTGGGCTCTTT; cdr3_aa: CASSLDSIVGLF
d_call: TRBD1; clone_size: NA; v_call: TRBV7-2; j_call: TRBJ1-1; cdr3_nt: TGTGCCAGCAGCGAACAGGGGGCTTTGAACACTGAAGCTTTCTTT; cdr3_aa: CASSEQGALNTEAFF
d_call: NA; clone_size: few; v_call: TRBV7-2; j_call: TRBJ1-1; cdr3_nt: TGTGCCAGCAGCTTAATTGCAGAAATGAACACTGAAGCTTTCTTT; cdr3_aa: CASSLIAEMNTEAFF
d_call: NA; clone_size: NA; v_call: TRBV12-5; j_call: TRBJ2-2; cdr3_nt: TGTGCTAGTGGTTTGGAACAGGGGGAGCTGTTTTTT; cdr3_aa: CASGLEQGELFF
d_call: NA; clone_size: once; v_call: TRBV6-1; j_call: TRBJ2-7; cdr3_nt: TGTGCCAGCAGTAGGACAGAGAATTCCTACGAGCAGTACTTC; cdr3_aa: CASSRTENSYEQYF